The T cell receptor (beta chain) described here comes from a study of cytomegalovirus exposure and HLA in healthy donors. Study results and limitations: Common viral pathogens seemed to be connected with several of the most significant clusters, according to a later analysis. Excluded were some V segments that proved indistinguishable, including TRBV6-2 and TRBV6-3. According to an earlier analysis, most TCR beta V segments yielded productive rearrangements about 90% or about 30% of the time. Accurate predictions that matched the HLA-A and HLA-B alleles of most subjects were reportedly made from TCR beta sequences.

Germline V gives CDR1 SGHRS, CDR2 YFSETQ. The ends lost 2 bases at V and 2 bases at J; junction bases unmatched: 5. The CDR3 covers 16 residues. The PCR ran on 60 Vbeta and 13 Jbeta primers. Clones were sequenced by immunoSEQ multiplex PCR, and TCRdb holds only the in-frame ones, with some missing. There are 65,000 to 70,000 clones in the sample; roughly four fifths occur only once, and more than 7% lies in the top ten. Of note for this clone: Its antigen is undetermined.

The TCR comes from a woman between 25 and 40 years old in good health and CMV-seropositive. Sequencing was done on a sample of PBMCs. The chain links TRBV5-1 to TRBJ2-7; TRBD2 matches at 12 bases. The CDR3 reads CASSLPTSGSPYEQYF. The DNA of the CDR3 is TGCGCCAGCAGCTTACCGACTAGCGGGAGTCCCTACGAGCAGTACTTC.